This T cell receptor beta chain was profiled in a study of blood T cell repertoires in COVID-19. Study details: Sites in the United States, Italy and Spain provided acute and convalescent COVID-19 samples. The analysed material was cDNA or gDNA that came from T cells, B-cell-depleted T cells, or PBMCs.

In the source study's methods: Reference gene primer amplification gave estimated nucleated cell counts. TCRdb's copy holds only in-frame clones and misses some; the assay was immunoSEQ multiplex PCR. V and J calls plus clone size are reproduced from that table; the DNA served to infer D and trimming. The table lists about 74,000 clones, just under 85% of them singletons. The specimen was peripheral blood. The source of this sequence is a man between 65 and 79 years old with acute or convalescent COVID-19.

Here the CDR3 reads CASSRDRGVSPLHF. CDR3 nucleotides: TGTGCCAGTTCCCGGGACAGGGGCGTTTCACCCCTCCACTTT. The V and J genes are TRBV19 and TRBJ1-6, with 10 bases lining up with TRBD1. The CDR3 loop spans 14 amino acids. V lost 8 bases, J lost 9 bases, and 7 bases stayed unmatched. Germline CDR1 is LNHDA and CDR2 is SQIVND (reference sequence).